What follows are 27 T cell receptor beta chains derived from one specimen sequenced in a study of post-analysis software for immune sequencing data. General observations from the study: Roughly five TRBV segments appeared more often in patients than in controls, and TRBV5-6, TRBV5-1 and TRBV20-1 were among these.

Unique molecular identifiers had been added to the TCR beta cDNA libraries. Using its own MiXCR run on the PCR reads, TCRdb lists one record per CDR3 protein. The sample holds more than 500,000 distinct CDR3 sequences, around a third seen once. Their antigens are not known. Sample: blood. Source of these receptors: a girl younger than 18 with multiple sclerosis.

This clonotype was found a few times. The rearrangement links TRBV5-1 to TRBJ2-3; the D call may be TRBD1 or TRBD2 (5 bases each). The CDR3 loop spans 12 amino acids. V was cut by 5 bases and J by 5 bases, with 9 bases left in between. Germline V gene lookup returns CDR1 SGHRS and CDR2 YFSETQ. The CDR3 DNA sequence: TGCGCCAGCAGAAGGGACCTAGATACGCAGTATTTT. Amino acid sequence: CASRRDLDTQYF. The entire variable domain, with the rest obtained from reference TRBV5-1 and TRBJ2-3, is as follows: KAGVTQTPRYLIKTRGQQVTLSCSPISGHRSVSWYQQTPGQGLQFLFEYFSETQRNKGNFPGRFSGRQFSNSRSEMNVSTLELGDSALYLCASRRDLDTQYFGPGTRLTVL.

Details on this clonotype: At one end, the junction sequence differs from germline, possibly due to a read error. The chain is built from TRBV4-2 and TRBJ2-6; TRBD1 agrees at 9 bases. This CDR3 is 18 amino acids long. Germline V gene sequence: CDR1 LGHNA, CDR2 YNFKEQ. The CDR3 nucleotides read TGTGCCGGCAGCCAGGTGGACAGGGGCAACTCTGGGGCCAACGTCCTGACTTTC. Amino acid sequence: CAGSQVDRGNSGANVLTF.

V and J are TRBV28 and TRBJ1-2; 8 bases agree with TRBD1. The CDR3 runs to 12 residues. Germline V lookup: CDR1 MDHEN, CDR2 SYDVKM. The trim removed 3 bases at V and 6 bases at J, leaving 0 bases unmatched. The CDR3 region has the DNA TGTGCCAGCAGTTTCAGGGGGCATGGCTACACCTTC. Amino acids: CASSFRGHGYTF.

This chain joins TRBV7-2 and TRBJ2-1; 9 bases align to TRBD2. The CDR3 length is 15 residues. CDR1 is SGHTA and CDR2 is FQGNSA in the germline V gene. Trimming took 1 base from V and 6 from J; bases not matched to a gene: 4. In DNA, the CDR3 is TGTGCCAGCAGCTTAGGACTAGCGGCCGCCAATGAGCAGTTCTTC. Translated: CASSLGLAAANEQFF.

This clonotype was observed a few times. The V and J genes are TRBV2 and TRBJ1-1; D is possibly TRBD1 (6 bases). Deletions cut 1 base from V and 5 bases from J, with 11 bases between. The CDR3 length is 14 residues. The germline V gene has CDR1 SNHLY and CDR2 FYNNEI. The CDR3 region is CASSEGQGMTEAFF. The CDR3 bases are TGTGCCAGCAGTGAAGGCCAGGGGATGACTGAAGCTTTCTTT.

This clonotype was recorded a few times. The genes are TRBV12-3 or TRBV12-4 and TRBJ1-5; D not certain. This CDR3 is built from 15 residues. V was cut by 2 bases and J by 1 base, with 9 bases left in between. CDR3 in amino acids: CASSLSGESNQPQHF. CDR3 in DNA: TGTGCCAGCAGTTTATCTGGAGAAAGCAATCAGCCCCAGCATTTT.

This clonotype has just a few counts. The chain is built from TRBV12-3 or TRBV12-4 and TRBJ2-7; no clear D gene. Trimming removed 1 base from V and 5 bases from J, with 6 bases in between. This CDR3 is 12 amino acids long. The DNA of the CDR3 is TGTGCCAGCAGTTTAGAGCTCCACGAGCAGTACTTC. This encodes CASSLELHEQYF.

The chain links TRBV7-2 to TRBJ2-3; TRBD1 matches 8 bases. The CDR3 runs to 16 residues. Trimming cost V 0 bases and J 2 bases; bases outside gene matches: 4. Germline CDR1 reads SGHTA; CDR2 reads FQGNSA. The CDR3 DNA reads as TGTGCCAGCAGCTTAGCTCGACAGGGGAACACAGATACGCAGTATTTT. Its protein product is CASSLARQGNTDTQYF.

The chain has TRBV20-1 and TRBJ2-7; D gene unclear. The germline V gene has CDR1 DFQATT and CDR2 SNEGSKA (reference sequence). Trimming removed 5 bases at V and 0 bases at J, with 8 bases between. CDR3 length: 12 amino acids. The CDR3 DNA is TGCAGTGCTGGGGTTGCCTCCTACGAGCAGTACTTC. As protein: CSAGVASYEQYF.

In this sample, this clonotype turned up a few times. V and J are TRBV7-9 and TRBJ2-7, with TRBD1 matching over 7 bases. Unmatched junction bases numbered 12, after V lost 5 bases and J lost 5 bases. This CDR3 comprises 15 residues. CDR1 and CDR2 (germline): SEHNR, FQNEAQ (reference sequence). CDR3 sequence: CASSPSVTGRDEQYF. The CDR3 DNA reads TGTGCCAGCAGCCCCAGCGTGACAGGGAGAGACGAGCAGTACTTC.

A few counts support this clonotype. V and J are TRBV20-1 and TRBJ1-5; the match to TRBD1 covers 8 bases. V shed 3 bases, J shed 1 base, and the junction held 8 bases outside the gene matches. The CDR3 spans 16 residues. The germline V gene has CDR1 DFQATT and CDR2 SNEGSKA (reference sequence). The CDR3 is CSASSTGGISNQPQHF. The DNA of the CDR3 is TGCAGTGCTAGCAGCACAGGGGGGATAAGCAATCAGCCCCAGCATTTT.

This clonotype came up a few times. The V and J genes are TRBV24-1 and TRBJ2-4; 7 bases agree with TRBD2. The CDR3 has 15 amino acids. CDR1 KGHDR and CDR2 SFDVKD come from the germline V gene. V gave up 5 bases and J gave up 1 base; unmatched junction bases: 4. The CDR3 protein is CATSGGGTAKNIQYF. The DNA for the CDR3 is TGTGCCACCAGTGGGGGGGGAACGGCCAAAAACATTCAGTACTTC.

The table lists this clonotype with a count of one. The chain is built from TRBV2 and TRBJ1-1; D is perhaps TRBD1 (5 bases). In germline, CDR1 is SNHLY, CDR2 FYNNEI. Between the trimmed V and J ends, which lost 4 bases and 11 bases, there was a span of 14 bases. This CDR3 region has 12 residues. The CDR3 region is CASSAEGYRAFF. In nucleotides, the CDR3 is TGTGCCAGCAGTGCGGAGGGGTATAGGGCTTTCTTT.

This clonotype occurred a few times. As DNA, the CDR3 is TGTGCCAGCAGCGTAGCAGGGGGGAGCTCTGGGGCCAACGTCCTGACTTTC. It yields the protein CASSVAGGSSGANVLTF. The chain employs TRBV9 and TRBJ2-6, with a tentative D call TRBD1 (7 bases). Germline CDR1 and CDR2: SGDLS and YYNGEE. The CDR3 length is 17 residues. The V and J ends lost 0 bases and 0 bases respectively, with 10 bases between them. Drawing the rest from reference TRBV9 and TRBJ2-6, the complete variable domain is DSGVTQTPKHLITATGQRVTLRCSPRSGDLSVYWYQQSLDQGLQFLIQYYNGEERAKGNILERFSAQQFPDLHSELNLSSLELGDSALYFCASSVAGGSSGANVLTFGAGSRLTVL.

The rearrangement links TRBV11-2 to TRBJ1-2, with D unresolved. Trimming stripped 0 bases from V and 13 bases from J, with 12 bases between. Germline CDR1 is SGHAT and CDR2 is FQNNGV. The CDR3 totals 12 residues. CDR3 sequence reads: CASSLDSASFTF. The CDR3 DNA follows: TGTGCCAGCAGCTTAGACTCGGCTAGTTTCACCTTC.

V gene TRBV12-3 or TRBV12-4 combines with J gene TRBJ1-4, with no clear D. V dropped 5 bases and J dropped 3 bases, with 10 bases sitting between them. The CDR3 is 14 residues long. Written as DNA, the CDR3 is TGTGCCAGCAGTGCCCTGTCCTCTAATGAAAAACTGTTTTTT. Its translation is CASSALSSNEKLFF.

This clonotype showed up just a few times. J is TRBJ2-5 and V is TRBV5-1; D unclear. Germline V gives CDR1 SGHRS, CDR2 YFSETQ. The CDR3 loop spans 15 amino acids. V was clipped by 0 bases and J by 1 base, with 10 bases between them. As DNA, the CDR3 is TGCGCCAGCAGCTTGGACCCGACATCCCAAGAGACCCAGTACTTC. It translates to CASSLDPTSQETQYF.

This chain connects TRBV10-1 to TRBJ2-1; TRBD2 matches 10 bases. Trimming cost V 4 bases and J 6 bases; bases outside gene matches: 3. The germline V gene has CDR1 WNHNN and CDR2 SYGVQD (reference sequence). The CDR3 covers 14 residues. The CDR3 here is CASSGASGGNEQFF. The CDR3 nucleotides are TGCGCCAGCAGTGGGGCTAGCGGGGGCAATGAGCAGTTCTTC.

The V call is TRBV11-2, the J call TRBJ2-3; D not certain. Germline assignment: CDR1 SGHAT and CDR2 FQNNGV. CDR3 size: 12 residues. V lost 5 bases and J lost 8, with 11 bases in between. CDR3 protein: CASSQPGGTQYF. The DNA of the CDR3 is TGTGCCAGCAGCCAACCCGGCGGTACGCAGTATTTT.

The rearrangement joins TRBV20-1 to TRBJ2-4; 12 nucleotides align to TRBD2. From germline, CDR1 is DFQATT and CDR2 SNEGSKA (reference sequence). After removal of 0 bases from V and 9 bases from J, the junction contained 6 bases not matched to a gene. The CDR3 runs 15 residues. The CDR3 bases are TGCAGTGCTAGAGACACTAGCGGGGGGTTGGGCATTCAGTACTTC. Encoded protein: CSARDTSGGLGIQYF.

This chain connects TRBV12-3 or TRBV12-4 to TRBJ1-4; D possibly corresponds to TRBD1 (5 bases). V was cut by 5 bases and J by 12 bases, with 16 bases left in between. This CDR3 is built from 13 residues. The CDR3 DNA reads as TGTGCCAGCAGTGCCCTTCCAGGGAGGGAACTGTTTTTT. Amino acid sequence: CASSALPGRELFF.

The chain uses TRBV12-3 or TRBV12-4 and TRBJ2-1; 8 bases map to TRBD1. J was trimmed by 15 bases and V by 2 bases; bases with no gene match: 6. This CDR3 has 12 amino acids. The CDR3 region has the DNA TGTGCCAGCAGTTTAAGCCGGACAGGGAGGTTCTTC. Encoded protein: CASSLSRTGRFF.

This rearrangement joins TRBV20-1 to TRBJ1-2; 9 bases are a match to TRBD1. Trimming at V came to 3 bases and at J to 4 bases, leaving 3 bases not matched to a gene. Germline-derived CDR1 and CDR2 are DFQATT and SNEGSKA (reference sequence). This CDR3 is 13 amino acids long. The CDR3 DNA reads TGCAGTGCTAGTAAGGGACAGGGCTATGGCTACACCTTC. Residues: CSASKGQGYGYTF.

The chain joins TRBV12-3 or TRBV12-4 to TRBJ2-2; D is ambiguous. The CDR3 sequence is 13 residues long. Trimming left V 7 bases short and J 1 base short, with 7 bases between. CDR3 sequence: CASNDLNTGELFF. In nucleotides, the CDR3 is TGTGCCAGCAACGACTTGAACACCGGGGAGCTGTTTTTT.

V is TRBV5-6 and J is TRBJ2-7; 7 bases align to TRBD2. The CDR3 is 15 residues long. The ends lost 4 bases at V and 0 bases at J; junction bases unmatched: 7. Germline CDR1 SGHDT, CDR2 YYEEEE. The CDR3 coding sequence is TGTGCCAGCAGCCGACGGGGGGTGCACTCCTACGAGCAGTACTTC. This sequence encodes CASSRRGVHSYEQYF.

V gene TRBV7-2 combines with J gene TRBJ1-1; TRBD1 matches at 7 bases. Looked up from germline, CDR1 is SGHTA and CDR2 is FQGNSA. The length of the CDR3 is 18 residues. Trimming cost V 4 bases and J 3 bases; bases outside gene matches: 17. The CDR3 loop is CASSYLGGWGRWDTEAFF. Here the CDR3 DNA reads TGTGCCAGCAGCTACCTAGGGGGCTGGGGGCGGTGGGACACTGAAGCTTTCTTT.

The V and J genes are TRBV7-2 and TRBJ2-5; D is uncertain. This CDR3 region has 16 residues. The V end lost 5 bases, the J end lost 2 bases, and 18 bases lay between the germline ends. Germline V gives CDR1 SGHTA, CDR2 FQGNSA. CDR3 bases: TGTGCCAGCAGCCAGCCTGCCACCTATCTTCAAGAGACCCAGTACTTC. It specifies CASSQPATYLQETQYF.